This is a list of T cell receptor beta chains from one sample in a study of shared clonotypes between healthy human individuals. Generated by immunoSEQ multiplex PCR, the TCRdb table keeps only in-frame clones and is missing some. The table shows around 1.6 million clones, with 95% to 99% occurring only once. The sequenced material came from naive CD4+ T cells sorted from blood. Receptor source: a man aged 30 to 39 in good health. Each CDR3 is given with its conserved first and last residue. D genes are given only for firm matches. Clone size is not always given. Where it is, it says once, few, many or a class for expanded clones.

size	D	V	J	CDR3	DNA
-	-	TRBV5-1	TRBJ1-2	CASSLDSQVARGGYTF	TGCGCCAGCAGCTTGGATTCCCAGGTTGCCCGAGGGGGCTACACCTTC
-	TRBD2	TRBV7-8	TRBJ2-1	CASSPQTHSGGSYNEQFF	TGTGCCAGCAGCCCGCAAACGCATAGCGGGGGTTCCTACAATGAGCAGTTCTTC
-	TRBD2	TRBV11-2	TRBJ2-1	CASSLARGGVGSGEQFF	TGTGCCAGCAGCTTAGCCCGGGGGGGCGTTGGCAGCGGTGAGCAGTTCTTC
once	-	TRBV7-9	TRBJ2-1	CASSLKISGLDYNEQFF	TGTGCCAGCAGCTTAAAGATTTCGGGACTCGATTACAATGAGCAGTTCTTC
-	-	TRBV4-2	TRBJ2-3	CASSQDLRTDTQYF	TGTGCCAGCAGCCAAGACTTACGCACAGATACGCAGTATTTT
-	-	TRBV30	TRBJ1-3	CAWSLSGNTIYF	TGTGCCTGGAGCCTCTCTGGAAACACCATATATTTT
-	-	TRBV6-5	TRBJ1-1	CASSYSGRGNTEAFF	TGTGCCAGCAGTTACTCGGGTCGGGGGAACACTGAAGCTTTCTTT
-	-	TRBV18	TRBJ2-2	CASSPLMKNTGELFF	TGTGCCAGCTCACCACTCATGAAGAACACCGGGGAGCTGTTTTTT
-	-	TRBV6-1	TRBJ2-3	CASSEVTVPTYTQYF	TGTGCCAGCAGTGAAGTTACAGTACCCACTTATACGCAGTATTTT
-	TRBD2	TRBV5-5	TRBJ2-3	CASSVVAGVFLDTDTQYF	TGTGCCAGCAGCGTTGTAGCGGGAGTATTCCTTGACACAGATACGCAGTATTTT
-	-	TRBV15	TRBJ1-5	CATGREGYSNQPQHF	TGTGCCACGGGCCGGGAGGGATATAGCAATCAGCCCCAGCATTTT
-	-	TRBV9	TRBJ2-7	CASSVASGRSYEQYF	TGTGCCAGCAGCGTAGCTTCCGGGAGAAGCTACGAGCAGTACTTC
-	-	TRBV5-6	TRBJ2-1	CASSWGPGQSNEQFF	TGTGCCAGCAGCTGGGGTCCGGGGCAAAGCAATGAGCAGTTCTTC
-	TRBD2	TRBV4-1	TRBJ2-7	CASSPWGGRAGEHEQYF	TGCGCCAGCAGCCCTTGGGGGGGGAGGGCCGGCGAGCACGAGCAGTACTTC
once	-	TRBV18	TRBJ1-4	CASSPRFSRGVEKLFF	TGTGCCAGCTCACCACGCTTTTCCCGGGGCGTCGAAAAACTGTTTTTT
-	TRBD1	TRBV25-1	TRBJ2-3	CASSPYGTGGADTQYF	TGTGCCAGCAGTCCTTACGGGACAGGGGGGGCAGATACGCAGTATTTT
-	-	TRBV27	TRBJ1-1	CASSRSGLPNTEAFF	TGTGCCAGCAGTCGATCAGGTTTACCGAACACTGAAGCTTTCTTT
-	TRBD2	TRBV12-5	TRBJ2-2	CASGAGGRLFF	TGTGCTAGTGGAGCGGGAGGGAGGCTGTTTTTT
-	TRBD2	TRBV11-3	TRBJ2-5	CASSLVAGGQETQYF	TGTGCCAGCAGCTTAGTTGCGGGAGGCCAAGAGACCCAGTACTTC
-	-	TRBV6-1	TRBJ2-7	CASSPRDYEQYF	TGTGCCAGCAGTCCCAGGGATTACGAGCAGTACTTC
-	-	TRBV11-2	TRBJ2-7	CASSLGGGWEQYF	TGTGCCAGCAGCTTAGGAGGGGGGTGGGAGCAGTACTTC
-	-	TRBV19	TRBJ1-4	CASSMKATNEKLFF	TGTGCCAGTAGTATGAAGGCAACTAATGAAAAACTGTTTTTT
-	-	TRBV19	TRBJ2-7	CASSRRPGQPYEQYF	TGTGCCAGTAGCCGTCGCCCGGGACAACCTTACGAGCAGTACTTC
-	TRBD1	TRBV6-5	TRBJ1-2	CASSSTGQGNYGYTF	TGTGCCAGCAGTTCCACGGGACAGGGCAACTATGGCTACACCTTC
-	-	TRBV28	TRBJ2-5	CASSNTQETQYF	TGTGCCAGCAGTAACACACAAGAGACCCAGTACTTC
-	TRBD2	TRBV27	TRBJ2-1	CASSPRGRSYNEQFF	TGTGCCAGCTCCCCCCGCGGGAGGTCCTACAATGAGCAGTTCTTC
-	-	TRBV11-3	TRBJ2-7	CASSLDRQAKQYF	TGTGCCAGCAGCTTAGATCGGCAGGCCAAGCAGTACTTC
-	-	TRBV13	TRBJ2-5	CASSLAGREETQYF	TGTGCCAGCAGCTTAGCGGGAAGGGAGGAGACCCAGTACTTC
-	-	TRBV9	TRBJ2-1	CASSVEGAGEQFF	TGTGCCAGCAGCGTAGAAGGGGCTGGTGAGCAGTTCTTC
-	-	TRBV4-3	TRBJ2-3	CASSQGSGDTQYF	TGCGCCAGCAGCCAAGGTAGCGGAGATACGCAGTATTTT